Below are 32 T cell receptor beta chains sequenced from a single sample in a study of T cell repertoires in cytomegalovirus infection. MiXCR was run by TCRdb on the reads, yielding one entry per CDR3 protein. The sample records around 130,000 distinct CDR3 sequences, approximately 8.8% being singletons. Sequencing was done on a sample of PBMCs. The receptors derive from a human donor in good health (CMV status not recorded). Some clones in this sample may be carry-over from other donors' samples.

The chain is built from TRBV19 and TRBJ1-1; perhaps TRBD1 as D (6 bases). The CDR3 is made up of 14 amino acids. Per the germline V gene, CDR1 is LNHDA and CDR2 is SQIVND (reference sequence). V shed 2 bases and J shed 1 base, with 8 bases lying between them. CDR3 amino acids: CASSIRGQNTEAFF. The CDR3 region has the DNA TGTGCCAGTAGTATACGGGGGCAGAACACTGAAGCTTTCTTT.

Many counts were recorded for this clonotype. The chain joins TRBV4-1 to TRBJ1-1; 7 bases map to TRBD1. There are 15 residues in the CDR3. The V and J ends lost 3 bases and 4 bases, in that order; junction bases with no gene match: 8. CDR1 is MGHRA, CDR2 YSYEKL, per germline. The CDR3 region has the DNA TGCGCCAGCAGCCAGTCAGGGGGTAAGATCACTGAAGCTTTCTTT. Its protein is CASSQSGGKITEAFF.

This clonotype has at least ten counts. The rearrangement uses TRBV6-1 and TRBJ2-3; 8 nucleotides align to TRBD1. The CDR3 runs 15 residues. Germline loops: CDR1 MNHNS, CDR2 SASEGT. The J segment lost 4 bases and the V segment lost 10 bases, leaving 13 bases of the junction unmatched. CDR3 amino acids: CATKVGTGNADTQYF. CDR3 DNA: TGTGCCACCAAAGTTGGGACAGGAAATGCAGATACGCAGTATTTT.

This clonotype was counted many times. This rearrangement joins TRBV7-9 to TRBJ1-2; 10 nucleotides line up with TRBD1. Germline lookup yields CDR1 SEHNR and CDR2 FQNEAQ (reference sequence). The CDR3 has 14 residues. Germline trimming cut 6 bases from V and 2 bases from J; bases unmatched to any gene: 3. This CDR3 is CASRPGQGNYGYTF. The CDR3 DNA reads TGTGCCAGCAGGCCGGGACAGGGGAACTATGGCTACACCTTC.

This clonotype has a handful of counts. For the CDR3, the DNA is TGCAGTGCTAGAGGGGGCACAGGGACCGTCTACAATGAGCAGTTCTTC. This sequence encodes CSARGGTGTVYNEQFF. The genes are TRBV20-1 and TRBJ2-1, with D tentatively TRBD1 (6 bases). CDR1 and CDR2 from the germline V gene are DFQATT and SNEGSKA (reference sequence). The germline V and J ends were trimmed by 1 base and 3 bases, with 16 bases remaining between them. CDR3 size: 16 residues.

Many counts were recorded for this clonotype. Here the CDR3 DNA reads TGTGCCAGCACAGGGGGCTTTGCTGAAGCTTTCTTT. Protein product: CASTGGFAEAFF. The rearrangement links TRBV18 to TRBJ1-1, with 9 bases that match TRBD1. The CDR3 sequence is 12 residues long. V lost 8 bases, J lost 6 bases, and 4 bases stayed unmatched. The germline V gene encodes CDR1 KGHSH and CDR2 LQKENI. The variable domain in full, completed from reference TRBV18 and TRBJ1-1, reads NAGVMQNPRHLVRRRGQEARLRCSPMKGHSHVYWYRQLPEEGLKFMVYLQKENIIDESGMPKERFSAEFPKEGPSILRIQQVVRGDSAAYFCASTGGFAEAFFGQGTRLTVV.

This clonotype was seen at least ten times. The rearrangement joins TRBV23-1 to TRBJ2-4; D gene uncertain. TRBV23-1 is identified as an open reading frame with a role that is uncertain. With 4 bases removed from V and 0 bases from J, the gap between germline ends came to 19 bases. The CDR3 runs 18 residues. The CDR3 sequence is CASSPRPLTSLAKNIQYF. The CDR3 DNA follows: TGCGCCAGCAGTCCTAGGCCACTAACGTCACTAGCCAAAAACATTCAGTACTTC.

The rearrangement links TRBV2 to TRBJ1-5, with 8 nucleotides matching TRBD1. In germline, CDR1 is SNHLY, CDR2 FYNNEI. The V gene end was trimmed by 7 bases and the J gene end by 2 bases; junction bases not matched to a gene: 7. The CDR3 consists of 15 residues. This chain's CDR3 is CASKEQGGGNQPQHF. The CDR3 DNA sequence: TGTGCCAGCAAGGAACAGGGGGGGGGCAATCAGCCCCAGCATTTT.

The V call is TRBV7-3, the J call TRBJ2-3, with D hard to call. Deletions cut 4 bases from V and 2 bases from J, with 10 bases between. Germline V gene sequence: CDR1 SGHTA, CDR2 FQGTGA. The CDR3 spans 14 residues. The CDR3 sequence: CASSSRTNTDTQYF. CDR3 DNA: TGTGCCAGCAGCTCGAGGACCAACACAGATACGCAGTATTTT.

There are many counts of this clonotype. The gene calls are TRBV19 and TRBJ2-6, with TRBD2 as a possible D gene (6 bases). Trimming removed 7 bases at V and 4 bases at J, with 17 bases between. Per germline, CDR1 LNHDA and CDR2 SQIVND (reference sequence). The length of the CDR3 is 16 residues. CDR3 residues: CASTPARGAGANVLTF. In nucleotides, the CDR3 is TGTGCCAGTACTCCCGCCCGCGGGGCCGGGGCCAACGTCCTGACTTTC.

This clonotype was seen many times. This rearrangement joins TRBV2 to TRBJ2-7, with 7 bases identical to TRBD1. The germline gives CDR1 SNHLY, CDR2 FYNNEI. CDR3 length equals 13 residues. V shed 7 bases and J 2 bases; nucleotides not matched to a gene: 5. The CDR3 nucleotides are TGTGCCAGCATACAGGGGATTCCCTACGAGCAGTACTTC. Translating it yields CASIQGIPYEQYF.

This clonotype was observed many times. The chain joins TRBV7-9 to TRBJ1-5; weak D call: TRBD1 (6 bases). V was trimmed by 5 bases and J by 0 bases, leaving 11 bases between them. The CDR3 sequence is 15 residues long. From germline, CDR1 is SEHNR and CDR2 FQNEAQ (reference sequence). The CDR3 DNA follows: TGTGCCAGCAGCCGTTCAGGGGATAGCAATCAGCCCCAGCATTTT. It is translated as CASSRSGDSNQPQHF.

This clonotype was counted at least ten times. The chain joins TRBV28 to TRBJ1-5; D gene ambiguous. V lost 6 bases and J lost 9, with 21 bases in between. CDR1 and CDR2 from the germline V gene are MDHEN and SYDVKM. CDR3 length equals 15 residues. The CDR3 coding sequence is TGTGCCAGCAGCTCGGACGGAGGGAAGGATCGGCCCCAGCATTTT. This codes for CASSSDGGKDRPQHF.

This clonotype appeared many times. The chain joins TRBV2 to TRBJ2-7, with 8 positions matching TRBD1. Trimming at V came to 4 bases and at J to 2 bases, leaving 7 bases not matched to a gene. Germline lookup yields CDR1 SNHLY and CDR2 FYNNEI. This CDR3 spans 15 amino acids. The CDR3 region is CASSAGQQGAYEQYF. Written as DNA, the CDR3 is TGTGCCAGCAGTGCGGGGCAACAGGGGGCCTACGAGCAGTACTTC.

This clonotype was seen repeatedly, ten times or more. The J gene is TRBJ1-1, the V gene TRBV29-1; D remains ambiguous. Germline V CDR1 and CDR2: SQVTM, ANQGSEA. The CDR3 length is 11 residues. V dropped 4 bases and J dropped 6 bases, with 9 bases sitting between them. CDR3 region: CSVAGLAEAFF. The CDR3 coding sequence is TGCAGCGTTGCGGGCCTGGCTGAAGCTTTCTTT.

This clonotype has at least ten counts. The V call is TRBV14, the J call TRBJ1-2; D is undetermined. The CDR3 has 15 amino acids. CDR1 SGHDN and CDR2 FVKESK come from the germline V gene. Deletions cut 3 bases from V and 3 bases from J, with 14 bases between. The CDR3 DNA is TGTGCCAGCAGCCATTCCGTCGAGGGTCACTATGGCTACACCTTC. Translated, it gives CASSHSVEGHYGYTF.

The sample holds many counts of this clonotype. The rearrangement uses TRBV24-1 and TRBJ2-1, with D tentatively TRBD1 (6 bases). V shed 7 bases and J shed 0 bases, with 15 bases lying between them. In germline, CDR1 is KGHDR, CDR2 SFDVKD. The CDR3 is 16 amino acids. The CDR3, as DNA: TGTGCCACCAGCACAGGGTCAACCTTCTCCTACAATGAGCAGTTCTTC. It is translated as CATSTGSTFSYNEQFF.

This clonotype was seen a handful of times. The chain couples TRBV3-1 to TRBJ1-2, with TRBD1 matching 8 bases. CDR1 and CDR2 (germline): LGHDT, YNNKEL (reference sequence). Trimming at V came to 7 bases and at J to 8 bases, leaving 12 bases not matched to a gene. The CDR3 spans 14 residues. For the CDR3, the DNA is TGTGCCAGCACCCCGCTGGACAGGGAGGGCGGCTACACCTTC. Amino acids: CASTPLDREGGYTF.

This clonotype was counted at least ten times. The chain combines TRBV19 with TRBJ1-4; D remains ambiguous. Germline assignment: CDR1 LNHDA and CDR2 SQIVND (reference sequence). This CDR3 is built from 15 residues. The germline V and J ends were trimmed by 5 bases and 0 bases, with 10 bases remaining between them. The CDR3: CASSPSGSTNEKLFF. The CDR3 coding sequence is TGTGCCAGTAGTCCCTCAGGTTCAACTAATGAAAAACTGTTTTTT.

This clonotype was picked up many times. This chain links TRBV7-2 with TRBJ1-1; D perhaps matches TRBD1 (5 bases). The CDR3 consists of 14 residues. Deletions cut 5 bases from V and 6 bases from J, with 16 bases between. Germline CDR1 is SGHTA and CDR2 is FQGNSA. In nucleotides, the CDR3 is TGTGCCAGCAGCCGGGAAAGGGACTCCGCTGAAGCTTTCTTT. This translates into CASSRERDSAEAFF.

About this clonotype: Given a much more abundant clone one base away, this may be a read error. The gene calls are TRBV7-8 and TRBJ1-1; D gene uncertain. The CDR3 has 16 amino acids. Germline V CDR1 and CDR2: SGHVS, FQNEAQ. The V end lost 1 base, the J end lost 4 bases, and 16 bases lay between the germline ends. This CDR3 reads CASSLGQTRGSTEAFF. CDR3 nucleotides: TGTGCCAGCAGCTTAGGGCAGACAAGAGGGAGCACTGAAGCTTTCTTT.

The rearrangement uses TRBV30 and TRBJ2-7; D not resolved. CDR3 length: 13 amino acids. Germline-derived CDR1 and CDR2 are GTSNPN and SVGIG (reference sequence). Trimming stripped 6 bases from V and 5 bases from J, with 17 bases between. In nucleotides, the CDR3 is TGTGCCTGCATAGTAAGGTTCGTTCACGAGCAGTACTTC. Translated, it gives CACIVRFVHEQYF.

This clonotype was observed at least ten times. The chain employs TRBV7-2 and TRBJ1-2, with D unresolved. Trimming shortened V by 5 bases and J by 4 bases, and 11 bases separated the two germline ends. The CDR3 loop spans 13 amino acids. The germline V gene encodes CDR1 SGHTA and CDR2 FQGNSA. The CDR3 DNA reads TGTGCCAGCAGCCCCCGACTGATCTATGGCTACACCTTC. It translates to CASSPRLIYGYTF.

This clonotype was seen repeatedly, ten times or more. The J gene is TRBJ2-7, the V gene TRBV7-8, with 8 bases identical to TRBD1. V was clipped by 1 base and J by 0 bases; unmatched bases: 5. The CDR3 contains 16 residues. Germline V gives CDR1 SGHVS, CDR2 FQNEAQ. CDR3 sequence: CASSLDGTGSSYEQYF. The CDR3 region has the DNA TGTGCCAGCAGCTTAGACGGGACAGGAAGCTCCTACGAGCAGTACTTC.

With respect to this clonotype: A much larger clone lies a single base off, so this may be a read error. This chain joins TRBV12-3 or TRBV12-4 and TRBJ1-2; possible D gene TRBD1, 5 bases. The CDR3 is 14 residues long. The germline V and J ends were trimmed by 6 bases and 8 bases, with 19 bases remaining between them. The CDR3 sequence: CASSPKGAGRGYTF. In DNA form, the CDR3 reads TGTGCCAGCAGCCCGAAAGGGGCAGGGAGAGGCTACACCTTC.

This clonotype was seen a handful of times. V and J are TRBV6-8 and TRBJ2-6; maybe TRBD1 (6 bases). From germline, CDR1 is MNHGY and CDR2 SAAAGT. CDR3 length equals 18 residues. V was pared by 0 bases and J by 0 bases, with 12 bases between. CDR3: CASSYSAGAVSGANVLTF. In nucleotides, the CDR3 is TGTGCCAGCAGTTACTCGGCAGGGGCGGTCTCTGGGGCCAACGTCCTGACTTTC.

CDR3 sequence: CASRAGTSKKDEQYF. CDR3 DNA sequence: TGCGCCAGCAGAGCCGGGACTAGCAAAAAAGACGAGCAGTACTTC. This chain links TRBV5-1 with TRBJ2-7, with 9 bases that match TRBD2. Trimming took 5 bases from V and 5 from J; bases not matched to a gene: 11. This CDR3 comprises 15 residues. CDR1 SGHRS and CDR2 YFSETQ come from the germline V gene.

In its sample, this clonotype was seen many times. The V gene is TRBV12-3 or TRBV12-4, the J gene TRBJ2-3, with 11 positions matching TRBD2. After removal of 4 bases from V and 0 bases from J, the junction contained 9 bases not matched to a gene. The CDR3 contains 18 residues. In DNA, the CDR3 is TGTGCCAGCAGTTCAGGACTAGCGGGTCCGACTAGCACAGATACGCAGTATTTT. Residues: CASSSGLAGPTSTDTQYF.

Many counts were recorded for this clonotype. The chain links TRBV14 to TRBJ2-3; weak D call: TRBD2 (6 bases). V was shortened by 1 base and J by 13 bases, with 12 bases between the two germline ends. The germline gives CDR1 SGHDN, CDR2 FVKESK. This CDR3 region has 12 residues. This CDR3 reads CASSQAPGVEYF. The CDR3 DNA sequence: TGTGCCAGCAGCCAAGCTCCGGGGGTGGAGTATTTT.

This clonotype was seen repeatedly, ten times or more. This chain joins TRBV12-3 or TRBV12-4 and TRBJ2-1; 7 bases are shared with TRBD1. This CDR3 region has 14 residues. J lost 2 bases, V lost 5 bases, and 3 bases had no gene match. The CDR3 nucleotides are TGTGCCAGCAGTAGACAGGGAACCTACAATGAGCAGTTCTTC. Its translation is CASSRQGTYNEQFF.

The V and J genes are TRBV2 and TRBJ2-1; possible D gene TRBD1, 6 bases. V lost 8 bases, J lost 6 bases, and 20 bases lay in between. The CDR3 runs to 15 residues. Germline CDR1 SNHLY, CDR2 FYNNEI. The CDR3 region is CASSTGQGFRNEQFF. DNA for the CDR3: TGTGCCAGCTCAACGGGGCAGGGGTTTCGCAATGAGCAGTTCTTC.

The V gene is TRBV5-1, the J gene TRBJ2-2; a possible D gene is TRBD2 (6 bases). This CDR3 is built from 15 residues. Trimming left V 5 bases short and J 1 base short, with 12 bases between. The V gene's germline CDR1 is SGHRS and CDR2 YFSETQ. CDR3 DNA sequence: TGCGCCAGCAGACAGCGGGCTGGGAACACCGGGGAGCTGTTTTTT. Translation: CASRQRAGNTGELFF. The full variable domain, completed using reference TRBV5-1 and TRBJ2-2, is KAGVTQTPRYLIKTRGQQVTLSCSPISGHRSVSWYQQTPGQGLQFLFEYFSETQRNKGNFPGRFSGRQFSNSRSEMNVSTLELGDSALYLCASRQRAGNTGELFFGEGSRLTVL.